This T cell receptor beta chain was recovered during a study of T cell responses to AZD1222 COVID-19 vaccine. The ends were cut back, 5 bases at V and 3 bases at J, with 9 bases in the middle. The germline gives CDR1 KGHDR, CDR2 SFDVKD. This CDR3 contains 14 residues. Measured with immunoSEQ multiplex PCR; TCRdb has only the in-frame clones, and not every one. The repertoire holds some 150,000 clones, with approximately 88% as singletons. The TCR sequence derives from an adult in good health. The V call is TRBV24-1, the J call TRBJ2-2; D perhaps matches TRBD2 (5 bases). Sequences were derived from peripheral blood, sampled on day 0 of AZD1222 vaccination. CDR3 nucleotide sequence: TGTGCCACCAGTGGGGAGAGAGACACCGGGGAGCTGTTTTTT. It codes for CATSGERDTGELFF.